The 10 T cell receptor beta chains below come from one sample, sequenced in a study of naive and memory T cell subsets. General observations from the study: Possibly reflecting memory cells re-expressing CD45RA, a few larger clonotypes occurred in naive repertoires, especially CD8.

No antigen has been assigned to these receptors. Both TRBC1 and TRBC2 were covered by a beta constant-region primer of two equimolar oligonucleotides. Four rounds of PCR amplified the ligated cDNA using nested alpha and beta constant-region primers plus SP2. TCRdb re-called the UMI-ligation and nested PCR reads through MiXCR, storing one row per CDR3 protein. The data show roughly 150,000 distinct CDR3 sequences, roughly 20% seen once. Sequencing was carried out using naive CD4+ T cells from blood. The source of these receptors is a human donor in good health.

The CDR3 protein is CASRREPDTGELFF. CDR3 sequence (DNA): TGCGCCAGCCGACGGGAGCCTGACACCGGGGAGCTGTTTTTT. The chain is built from TRBV5-1 and TRBJ2-2; perhaps TRBD2 as D (6 bases). V lost 7 bases to trimming and J lost 3 bases, with 13 bases between them. The CDR3 has 14 residues. Germline V gives CDR1 SGHRS, CDR2 YFSETQ.

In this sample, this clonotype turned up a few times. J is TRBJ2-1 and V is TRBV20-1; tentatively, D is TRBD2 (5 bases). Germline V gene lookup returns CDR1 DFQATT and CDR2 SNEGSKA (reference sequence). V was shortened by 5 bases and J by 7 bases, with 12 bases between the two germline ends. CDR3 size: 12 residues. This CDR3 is CSAGGWENEQFF. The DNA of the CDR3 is TGCAGTGCTGGCGGATGGGAGAATGAGCAGTTCTTC.

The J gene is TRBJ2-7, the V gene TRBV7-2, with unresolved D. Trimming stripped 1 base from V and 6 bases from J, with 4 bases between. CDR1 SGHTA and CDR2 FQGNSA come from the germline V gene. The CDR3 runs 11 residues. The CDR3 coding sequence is TGTGCCAGCAGCTTAGTTGGCGAGCAGTACTTC. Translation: CASSLVGEQYF.

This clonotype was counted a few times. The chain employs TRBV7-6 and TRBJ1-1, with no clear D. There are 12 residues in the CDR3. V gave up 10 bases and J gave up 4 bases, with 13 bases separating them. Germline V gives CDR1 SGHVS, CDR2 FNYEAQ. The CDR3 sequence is CATSPLATEAFF. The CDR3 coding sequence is TGTGCCACCTCCCCCTTGGCCACTGAAGCTTTCTTT.

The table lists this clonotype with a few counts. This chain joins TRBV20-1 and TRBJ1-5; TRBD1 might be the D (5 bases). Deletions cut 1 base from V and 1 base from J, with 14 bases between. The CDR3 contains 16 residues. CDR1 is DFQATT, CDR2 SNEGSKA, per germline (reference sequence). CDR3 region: CSARGGSALSNQPQHF. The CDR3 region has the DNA TGCAGTGCTAGAGGGGGGTCGGCCCTAAGCAATCAGCCCCAGCATTTT.

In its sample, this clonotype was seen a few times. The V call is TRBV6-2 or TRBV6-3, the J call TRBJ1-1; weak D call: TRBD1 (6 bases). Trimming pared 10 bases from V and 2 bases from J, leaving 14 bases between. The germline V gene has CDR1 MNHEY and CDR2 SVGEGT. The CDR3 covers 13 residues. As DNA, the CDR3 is TGTGCCATCACGCAGGGGTTTAACACTGAAGCTTTCTTT. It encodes CAITQGFNTEAFF.

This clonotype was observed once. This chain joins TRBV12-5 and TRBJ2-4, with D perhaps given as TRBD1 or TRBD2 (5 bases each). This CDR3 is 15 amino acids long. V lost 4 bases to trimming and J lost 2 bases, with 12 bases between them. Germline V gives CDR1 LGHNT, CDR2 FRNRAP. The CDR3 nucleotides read TGTGCTAGTGGTTATATCGGGGCCCCCAAAAACATTCAGTACTTC. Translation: CASGYIGAPKNIQYF. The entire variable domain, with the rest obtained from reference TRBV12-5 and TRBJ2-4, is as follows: DARVTQTPRHKVTEMGQEVTMRCQPILGHNTVFWYRQTMMQGLELLAYFRNRAPLDDSGMPKDRFSAEMPDATLATLKIQPSEPRDSAVYFCASGYIGAPKNIQYFGAGTRLSVL.

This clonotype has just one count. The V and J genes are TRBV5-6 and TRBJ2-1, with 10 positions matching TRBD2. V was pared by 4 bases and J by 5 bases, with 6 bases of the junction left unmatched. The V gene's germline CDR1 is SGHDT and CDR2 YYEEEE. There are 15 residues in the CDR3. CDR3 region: CASSPRGLANNEQFF. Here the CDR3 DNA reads TGTGCCAGCAGCCCACGGGGACTAGCGAACAATGAGCAGTTCTTC.

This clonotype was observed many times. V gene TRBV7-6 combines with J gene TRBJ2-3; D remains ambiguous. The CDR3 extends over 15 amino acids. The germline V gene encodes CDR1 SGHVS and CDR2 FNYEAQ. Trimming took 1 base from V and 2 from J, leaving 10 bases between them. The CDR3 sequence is CASSLGPSPTDTQYF. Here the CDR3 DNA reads TGTGCCAGCAGCTTAGGTCCGAGTCCCACAGATACGCAGTATTTT.

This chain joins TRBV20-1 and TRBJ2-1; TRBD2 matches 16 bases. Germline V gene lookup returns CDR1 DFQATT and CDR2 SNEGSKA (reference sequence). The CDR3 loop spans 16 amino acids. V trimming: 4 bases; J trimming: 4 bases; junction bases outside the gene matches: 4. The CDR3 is CSAIGTSGRGYNEQFF. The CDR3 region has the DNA TGCAGTGCTATCGGGACTAGCGGGAGGGGTTACAATGAGCAGTTCTTC.